Listed below are T cell receptor beta chains from one sample, sequenced in a study of T cells in AML relapse after transplant. TCRdb re-derived calls from the PCR reads in MiXCR, one entry per CDR3 protein. The table includes about 1,400 distinct CDR3 sequences, approximately 7% detected once. The sample in question was bone marrow, either the whole sample or a sorted T cell fraction (not recorded which), obtained in complete remission. The receptors here all came from a human donor who had a stem cell transplant for acute myeloid leukemia. Part of the T cells may come from the graft donor. CDR3s include the opening cysteine and the closing phenylalanine or tryptophan. A D gene is named only where the DNA matches it firmly. Only some rows state a clone size, as once, few, many or a class for expanded clones.

size: medium-sized
J: TRBJ1-2
V: TRBV5-6
D: TRBD1
CDR3: CASSAGQVYGYTF
DNA: TGTGCCAGCAGCGCTGGACAGGTCTATGGCTACACCTTC

size: many
J: TRBJ2-3
V: TRBV7-8
D: NA
CDR3: CASGGRGSDHTDTQYF
DNA: TGTGCCAGCGGGGGGCGTGGTTCGGACCACACAGATACGCAGTATTTT

size: medium-sized
J: TRBJ2-1
V: TRBV27
D: TRBD2
CDR3: CASSALAGKNNEQFF
DNA: TGTGCCAGCAGTGCTCTAGCGGGAAAGAACAATGAGCAGTTCTTC

size: medium-sized
J: TRBJ2-7
V: TRBV12-3/TRBV12-4
D: NA
CDR3: CASSLRTGAAGGYEQYF
DNA: TGTGCCAGCAGTTTAAGGACAGGGGCCGCGGGAGGCTACGAGCAGTACTTC

size: NA
J: TRBJ2-7
V: TRBV27
D: TRBD2
CDR3: CVCGFTSGGEQYF
DNA: TGTGTCTGCGGCTTTACTTCGGGAGGCGAGCAGTACTTC

size: many
J: TRBJ2-5
V: TRBV5-5
D: TRBD2
CDR3: CASSFPSGRLETQYF
DNA: TGTGCCAGCAGCTTCCCTAGCGGGAGGTTGGAGACCCAGTACTTC

size: medium-sized
J: TRBJ2-3
V: TRBV20-1
D: TRBD2
CDR3: CSARDGTSGNTDTQYF
DNA: TGCAGTGCTAGAGACGGGACTAGCGGGAATACAGATACGCAGTATTTT

size: medium-sized
J: TRBJ2-7
V: TRBV25-1
D: TRBD1
CDR3: CASSSGGLRYEQYF
DNA: TGTGCCAGCAGTTCAGGGGGATTACGCTACGAGCAGTACTTC

size: large
J: TRBJ1-5
V: TRBV18
D: TRBD1
CDR3: CASSLTGGDQPQHF
DNA: TGTGCCAGCTCCCTAACAGGGGGCGATCAGCCCCAGCATTTT

size: many
J: TRBJ2-3
V: TRBV7-8
D: TRBD2
CDR3: CASSSRTSGSREDTQYF
DNA: TGTGCCAGCAGCTCGAGAACTAGCGGGAGTAGAGAGGATACGCAGTATTTT

size: medium-sized
J: TRBJ2-3
V: TRBV6-2/TRBV6-3
D: NA
CDR3: CASGTIRDSGTDTQYF
DNA: TGTGCCAGCGGCACAATCCGGGACTCTGGCACAGATACGCAGTATTTT

size: many
J: TRBJ2-1
V: TRBV28
D: NA
CDR3: CASSSGGRSYNEQFF
DNA: TGTGCCAGCAGTTCAGGGGGGAGGTCCTACAATGAGCAGTTCTTC

size: many
J: TRBJ2-5
V: TRBV20-1
D: TRBD2
CDR3: CNAREQGLAGGKETQYF
DNA: TGCAATGCTAGAGAACAGGGACTAGCGGGAGGGAAAGAGACCCAGTACTTC

size: many
J: TRBJ2-5
V: TRBV5-1
D: TRBD1
CDR3: CASSVTGFQTETQYF
DNA: TGCGCCAGCAGCGTGACAGGGTTTCAAACGGAGACCCAGTACTTC

size: NA
J: TRBJ2-6
V: TRBV28
D: NA
CDR3: CASSSGQLSGANVLTF
DNA: TGTGCCAGCAGTTCGGGACAATTGTCTGGGGCCAACGTCCTGACTTTC

size: many
J: TRBJ2-7
V: TRBV11-2
D: NA
CDR3: CASSPSAEPGTYEQYF
DNA: TGTGCCAGCAGCCCAAGCGCGGAGCCAGGGACGTACGAGCAGTACTTC

size: medium-sized
J: TRBJ2-3
V: TRBV5-1
D: NA
CDR3: CASSSGNTDTQYF
DNA: TGCGCCAGCAGCTCCGGCAACACAGATACGCAGTATTTT

size: NA
J: TRBJ2-1
V: TRBV6-5
D: NA
CDR3: CASSTTILGDNEQFF
DNA: TGTGCCAGCAGTACGACAATCTTGGGGGACAATGAGCAGTTCTTC

size: medium-sized
J: TRBJ2-7
V: TRBV29-1
D: TRBD2
CDR3: CSVEVGPSGMGSSYEQYF
DNA: TGCAGCGTTGAAGTCGGCCCTAGCGGGATGGGAAGCTCCTATGAGCAGTACTTC

size: few
J: TRBJ1-4
V: TRBV11-2
D: NA
CDR3: CASSLGEKEKLFF
DNA: TGTGCCAGCAGCTTAGGGGAGAAGGAAAAACTGTTTTTT

size: medium-sized
J: TRBJ2-7
V: TRBV6-2/TRBV6-3
D: NA
CDR3: CAIQRRGERSYEQYF
DNA: TGTGCCATCCAGAGGAGGGGGGAGAGGTCCTACGAGCAGTACTTC

size: medium-sized
J: TRBJ2-1
V: TRBV7-2
D: NA
CDR3: CASSLARGLSSYNEQFF
DNA: TGTGCCAGCAGCTTAGCGCGTGGACTGAGCTCCTACAATGAGCAGTTCTTC

size: medium-sized
J: TRBJ2-7
V: TRBV25-1
D: NA
CDR3: CASSEYLPRVGGLDYEQYF
DNA: TGTGCCAGCAGTGAATACCTCCCCCGTGTAGGGGGACTCGACTACGAGCAGTACTTC

size: medium-sized
J: TRBJ2-7
V: TRBV11-2
D: NA
CDR3: CASSLDSPYEQYF
DNA: TGTGCCAGCAGCTTAGACAGCCCCTACGAGCAGTACTTC

size: hyperexpanded
J: TRBJ1-5
V: TRBV3-1
D: NA
CDR3: CASSQVVNQPQHF
DNA: TGTGCCAGCAGCCAAGTGGTCAATCAGCCCCAGCATTTT

size: large
J: TRBJ2-7
V: TRBV27
D: NA
CDR3: CASANSGTRYEQYF
DNA: TGTGCCAGCGCAAATTCCGGGACAAGGTACGAGCAGTACTTC

size: NA
J: TRBJ2-2
V: TRBV11-2
D: NA
CDR3: CASSSTLNTGELFF
DNA: TGTGCCAGCAGCTCAACCTTGAACACCGGGGAGCTGTTTTTT

size: medium-sized
J: TRBJ2-7
V: TRBV15
D: NA
CDR3: CATSRVASYEQYF
DNA: TGTGCCACCAGCAGAGTCGCATCTTACGAGCAGTACTTC

size: medium-sized
J: TRBJ2-3
V: TRBV7-2
D: NA
CDR3: CASSFGRSDTQYF
DNA: TGTGCCAGCAGCTTCGGACGCTCAGATACGCAGTATTTT

size: many
J: TRBJ1-6
V: TRBV7-2
D: NA
CDR3: CASSSSRVNSPLHF
DNA: TGTGCCAGCAGCTCCAGCAGGGTGAATTCACCCCTCCACTTT